The 14 T cell receptor beta chains in this list originate from one sample, sequenced in a study of blood T cell repertoires in COVID-19. Generated by immunoSEQ multiplex PCR, the TCRdb table keeps only in-frame clones and is missing some. This repertoire shows around 260,000 clones, roughly 88% found once; its top ten account for more than 4%. The sequenced sample was PBMCs or T cells enriched from blood (not recorded which). The receptor set was obtained from a woman in her twenties or thirties who had recovered from COVID-19.

This chain connects TRBV5-4 to TRBJ1-2; D not certain. V was shortened by 0 bases and J by 8 bases, with 8 bases between the two germline ends. The germline V gene has CDR1 SGHNT and CDR2 YYREEE (reference sequence). This CDR3 comprises 12 residues. DNA of the CDR3: TGTGCCAGCAGCTTGGGCCGTGGCGGCTACACCTTC. It yields the protein CASSLGRGGYTF.

V gene TRBV28 combines with J gene TRBJ1-2, with D tentatively TRBD1 (5 bases). Germline V gene data show CDR1 as MDHEN and CDR2 as SYDVKM. Trimming removed 3 bases from V and 3 bases from J, with 20 bases in between. CDR3 size: 17 residues. Here the CDR3 reads CASSFPPMTVAYYGYTF. CDR3 DNA: TGTGCCAGCAGTTTCCCACCCATGACAGTAGCTTACTATGGCTACACCTTC.

The chain uses TRBV13 and TRBJ2-1; a possible D gene is TRBD2 (6 bases). The CDR3 covers 14 residues. CDR1 is PRHDT and CDR2 is FYEKMQ in the germline V gene (reference sequence). Trimming shortened V by 5 bases and J by 3 bases, and 11 bases separated the two germline ends. For the CDR3, the DNA is TGTGCCAGCAGCCTGGGACTTTTCTACAATGAGCAGTTCTTC. It translates to CASSLGLFYNEQFF.

The chain couples TRBV29-1 to TRBJ2-5; D might be TRBD1 (5 bases). With 5 bases removed from V and 0 bases from J, the gap between germline ends came to 13 bases. Germline V gives CDR1 SQVTM, CDR2 ANQGSEA. This CDR3 comprises 14 residues. DNA for the CDR3: TGCAGCGTTACAGGTCAGGAGTACCAAGAGACCCAGTACTTC. It yields the protein CSVTGQEYQETQYF.

This clone was recorded only once. The CDR3 region has the DNA TGTGCCAGCAGCCCCCGTGCGAGCACCTCCTACACTGAAGCTTTCTTT. Protein sequence: CASSPRASTSYTEAFF. This chain connects TRBV11-2 to TRBJ1-1; D unclear. The CDR3 is 16 amino acids. Germline assignment: CDR1 SGHAT and CDR2 FQNNGV. The V end was cut by 5 bases, the J end by 3 bases, with 19 bases between.

The chain has TRBV18 and TRBJ1-1; D gene ambiguous. This CDR3 has 13 amino acids. Trimming pared 4 bases from V and 5 bases from J, leaving 11 bases between. CDR1 and CDR2 (germline): KGHSH, LQKENI. The CDR3 spells CASSHPRETEAFF. CDR3 nucleotide sequence: TGTGCCAGCTCACATCCCCGAGAGACTGAAGCTTTCTTT. Full variable domain (missing parts from reference TRBV18 and TRBJ1-1): NAGVMQNPRHLVRRRGQEARLRCSPMKGHSHVYWYRQLPEEGLKFMVYLQKENIIDESGMPKERFSAEFPKEGPSILRIQQVVRGDSAAYFCASSHPRETEAFFGQGTRLTVV.

The chain couples TRBV3-1 (or the pseudogene TRBV3-2) to TRBJ1-2; D remains unclear. The CDR3 extends over 13 amino acids. The V gene lost 4 bases and the J gene lost 6 bases, with 12 bases spanning the gap. Germline lookup yields CDR1 LGHDT and CDR2 YNNKEL (reference sequence). In DNA, the CDR3 is TGTGCCAGCAGCCGTCTGTTGGTAGATGGCTACACCTTC. Translating gives CASSRLLVDGYTF.

The CDR3 DNA follows: TGCGCCAGCGGTGTTACGGGACTGACAGAGCTGTTTTTT. Translation gives CASGVTGLTELFF. V and J are TRBV5-1 and TRBJ2-2, with a tentative D call TRBD2 (6 bases). Trimming pared 7 bases from V and 11 bases from J, leaving 18 bases between. Germline CDR1 is SGHRS and CDR2 is YFSETQ. The CDR3 spans 13 residues.

V is TRBV13 and J is TRBJ1-1; 9 nucleotides agree with TRBD1. The CDR3 spans 15 residues. J lost 4 bases, V lost 0 bases, and 3 bases had no gene match. CDR1 and CDR2 (germline): PRHDT, FYEKMQ (reference sequence). In DNA form, the CDR3 reads TGTGCCAGCAGCTTAGGGGGACAGGGAGGCACTGAAGCTTTCTTT. It yields the protein CASSLGGQGGTEAFF.

This chain links TRBV19 with TRBJ2-7; TRBD2 is a possible D gene (5 bases). The CDR3 contains 13 residues. Trimming removed 5 bases at V and 1 base at J, with 9 bases between. Germline CDR1 is LNHDA and CDR2 is SQIVND (reference sequence). The CDR3 is CASSGETSYEQYF. The CDR3 DNA reads as TGTGCCAGTAGTGGGGAGACTTCCTACGAGCAGTACTTC.

This clone occurred once. The chain combines TRBV30 with TRBJ1-5; D ambiguous. Germline CDR1 GTSNPN, CDR2 SVGIG (reference sequence). The CDR3 sequence is 14 residues long. Trimming stripped 0 bases from V and 2 bases from J, with 8 bases between. CDR3 sequence reads: CAWSVETGNQPQHF. DNA for the CDR3: TGTGCCTGGAGTGTTGAAACAGGCAATCAGCCCCAGCATTTT.

The J gene is TRBJ2-7, the V gene TRBV4-2; 9 positions match TRBD1. The CDR3 spans 15 residues. Germline-derived CDR1 and CDR2 are LGHNA and YNFKEQ. J gave up 2 bases and V 8 bases, and 10 bases lay outside the gene matches. The CDR3 spells CASGHGTGRTYEQYF. The CDR3 DNA reads TGTGCCAGCGGACACGGGACAGGGAGAACCTACGAGCAGTACTTC.

The chain links TRBV7-2 to TRBJ2-7; D is ambiguous. The germline V gene encodes CDR1 SGHTA and CDR2 FQGNSA. Deletions cut 5 bases from V and 3 bases from J, with 17 bases between. This CDR3 has 15 amino acids. The CDR3 DNA reads TGTGCCAGCAGCCACGACTCTAGTTTGCTCTACGAGCAGTACTTC. Its protein is CASSHDSSLLYEQYF.

This chain uses TRBV20-1 with TRBJ2-2, with no clear D. The CDR3 covers 11 residues. Germline V CDR1 and CDR2: DFQATT, SNEGSKA (reference sequence). Trimming shortened V by 3 bases and J by 5 bases, and 4 bases separated the two germline ends. Here the CDR3 reads CSASPTGELFF. DNA of the CDR3: TGCAGTGCTAGCCCGACCGGGGAGCTGTTTTTT.